The 7 T cell receptor beta chains below were found in one sample sequenced in a study of T cell responses to AZD1222 COVID-19 vaccine. Here immunoSEQ multiplex PCR was the method, and the copy in TCRdb shows in-frame clones only, minus some. The profile shows about 160,000 clones, around 91% of them singletons. The sequencing here drew on peripheral blood, taken on day 0 of AZD1222 vaccination. The receptors originated from an adult in good health.

The chain is built from TRBV5-4 and TRBJ2-1; D not resolved. This CDR3 is 13 amino acids long. CDR1 and CDR2 from the germline V gene are SGHNT and YYREEE (reference sequence). Deletions cut 4 bases from V and 9 bases from J, with 14 bases between. CDR3 protein: CASSPTAFPEQFF. The CDR3 nucleotides are TGTGCCAGCAGCCCGACCGCCTTCCCTGAGCAGTTCTTC.

The chain is built from TRBV13 and TRBJ1-1; D is perhaps TRBD1 (5 bases). The germline CDR1 and CDR2 sequences are PRHDT and FYEKMQ (reference sequence). Between the trimmed V and J ends, which lost 7 bases and 4 bases, there was a span of 16 bases. CDR3 length equals 14 residues. Here the CDR3 DNA reads TGTGCCAGCAATGGGGAGACAGAGAGCACTGAAGCTTTCTTT. Protein sequence: CASNGETESTEAFF.

This clone was counted a single time. The chain uses TRBV19 and TRBJ2-1, with TRBD2 matching over 15 bases. Germline CDR1 LNHDA, CDR2 SQIVND (reference sequence). The CDR3 is 18 amino acids. Unmatched junction bases numbered 10, after V lost 3 bases and J lost 7 bases. CDR3 sequence reads: CASSMGLAGGRIMNEQFF. The CDR3 coding sequence is TGTGCCAGTAGTATGGGACTAGCGGGGGGCCGGATTATGAATGAGCAGTTCTTC.

The chain uses TRBV5-8 and TRBJ2-4; D unresolved. The CDR3 runs to 14 residues. Trimming left V 4 bases short and J 9 bases short, with 17 bases between. From germline, CDR1 is SGHTS and CDR2 YDEGEE. The CDR3 bases are TGTGCCAGCAGCCGCGGTAGGAAAGAAGGCATTCAGTACTTC. Amino acid sequence: CASSRGRKEGIQYF.

The chain employs TRBV21-1 and TRBJ1-4; the table's D call, TRBD1, has no DNA check behind it. TRBV21-1 is recorded as a pseudogene. This CDR3 has 19 amino acids. This chain's CDR3 is CASSKEAKQGAVTNEKLFF. Here the CDR3 DNA reads TGTGCCAGCAGCAAAGAGGCTAAGCAGGGGGCCGTTACTAATGAAAAACTGTTTTTT.

The V and J genes are TRBV7-8 and TRBJ1-6; D remains ambiguous. V gave up 6 bases and J gave up 7 bases, with 13 bases separating them. CDR1 SGHVS and CDR2 FQNEAQ come from the germline V gene. The CDR3 loop spans 14 amino acids. The chain's CDR3 is CASRGSAGNSPLHF. CDR3 DNA: TGTGCCAGCAGGGGGTCGGCGGGGAATTCACCCCTCCACTTT.

The chain couples TRBV7-2 to TRBJ2-5; 8 bases agree with TRBD2. Germline V lookup: CDR1 SGHTA, CDR2 FQGNSA. V gave up 1 base and J gave up 1 base; unmatched junction bases: 8. CDR3 size: 17 residues. CDR3 bases: TGTGCCAGCAGCTTAGGGTATCGGGGGGGCCGCCAAGAGACCCAGTACTTC. Translation: CASSLGYRGGRQETQYF.